The entry below gives a single T cell receptor (beta chain) sequence along with its context. This record belongs to a study of blood T cell repertoires in COVID-19. Germline V gives CDR1 MDHEN, CDR2 SYDVKM. The CDR3 extends over 15 amino acids. Trimming at V came to 11 bases and at J to 7 bases, leaving 14 bases not matched to a gene. TCRdb's copy holds only in-frame clones and misses some; the assay was immunoSEQ multiplex PCR. This sample carries 150,000 or so clones, roughly 83% of them seen once, and the ten largest clones take 9% to 14%. The sequence came from a woman in her sixties or seventies with COVID-19, enrolled during active disease. This chain uses TRBV28 with TRBJ1-6, with 7 bases fitting TRBD1. Sequenced material: peripheral blood. DNA of the CDR3: TGTGCCCTCAGGGAGCGAGGGGGCAACAATTCACCCCTCCACTTT. It encodes CALRERGGNNSPLHF.